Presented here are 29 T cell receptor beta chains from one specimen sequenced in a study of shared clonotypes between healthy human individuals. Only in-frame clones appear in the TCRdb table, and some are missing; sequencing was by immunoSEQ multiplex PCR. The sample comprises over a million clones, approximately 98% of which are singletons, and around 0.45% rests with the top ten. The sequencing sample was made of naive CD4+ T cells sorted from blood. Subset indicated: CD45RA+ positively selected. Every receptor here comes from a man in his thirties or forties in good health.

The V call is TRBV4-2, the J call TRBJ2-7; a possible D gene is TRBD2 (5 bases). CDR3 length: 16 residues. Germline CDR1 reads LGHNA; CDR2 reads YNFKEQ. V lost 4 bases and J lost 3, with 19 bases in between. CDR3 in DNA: TGTGCCAGCAGCCTTAGCGCCCAGCCGGCCGACTACGAGCAGTACTTC. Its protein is CASSLSAQPADYEQYF.

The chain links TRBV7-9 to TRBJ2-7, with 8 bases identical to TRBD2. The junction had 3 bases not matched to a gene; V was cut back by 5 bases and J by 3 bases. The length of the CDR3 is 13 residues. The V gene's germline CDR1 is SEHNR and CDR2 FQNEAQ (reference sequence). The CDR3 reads CASSASGSYEQYF. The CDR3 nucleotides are TGTGCCAGCAGCGCCAGCGGGAGCTACGAGCAGTACTTC.

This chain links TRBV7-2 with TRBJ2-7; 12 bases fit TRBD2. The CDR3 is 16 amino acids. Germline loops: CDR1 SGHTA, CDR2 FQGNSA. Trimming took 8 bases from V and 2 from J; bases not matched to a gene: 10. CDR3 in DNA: TGTGCCAGCGGATCCCTAGCGGGAGGGATCCCCTACGAGCAGTACTTC. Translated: CASGSLAGGIPYEQYF.

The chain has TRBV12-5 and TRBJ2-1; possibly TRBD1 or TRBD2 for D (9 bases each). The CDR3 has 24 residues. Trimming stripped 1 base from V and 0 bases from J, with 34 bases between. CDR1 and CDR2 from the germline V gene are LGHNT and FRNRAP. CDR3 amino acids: CASGLEPGTGRRLAGVLSYNEQFF. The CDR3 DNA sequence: TGTGCTAGTGGTTTGGAGCCGGGGACAGGGCGTCGGTTAGCGGGAGTCCTCTCCTACAATGAGCAGTTCTTC.

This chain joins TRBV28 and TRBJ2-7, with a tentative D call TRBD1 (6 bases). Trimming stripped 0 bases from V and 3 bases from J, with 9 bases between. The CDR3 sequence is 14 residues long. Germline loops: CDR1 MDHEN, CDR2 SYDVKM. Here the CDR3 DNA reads TGTGCCAGCAGTTTATGGGGACAAATCTACGAGCAGTACTTC. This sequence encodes CASSLWGQIYEQYF.

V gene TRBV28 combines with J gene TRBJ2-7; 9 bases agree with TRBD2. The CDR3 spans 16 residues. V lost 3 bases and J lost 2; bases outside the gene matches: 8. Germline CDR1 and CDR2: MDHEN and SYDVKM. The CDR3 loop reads CASSFPRLADTYEQYF. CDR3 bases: TGTGCCAGCAGTTTCCCGAGACTAGCGGATACCTACGAGCAGTACTTC.

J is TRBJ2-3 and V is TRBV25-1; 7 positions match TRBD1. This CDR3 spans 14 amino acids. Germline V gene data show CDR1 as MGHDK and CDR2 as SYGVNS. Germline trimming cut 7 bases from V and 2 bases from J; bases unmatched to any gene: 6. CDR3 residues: CASTPGQNTDTQYF. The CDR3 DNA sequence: TGTGCCAGCACCCCGGGACAGAACACAGATACGCAGTATTTT.

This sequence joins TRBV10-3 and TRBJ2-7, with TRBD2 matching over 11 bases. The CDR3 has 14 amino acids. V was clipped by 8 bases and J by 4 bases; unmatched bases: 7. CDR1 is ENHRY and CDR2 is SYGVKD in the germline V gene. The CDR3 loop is CAISFGTSGYEQYF. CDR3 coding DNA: TGTGCCATCTCCTTTGGGACTAGCGGTTACGAGCAGTACTTC.

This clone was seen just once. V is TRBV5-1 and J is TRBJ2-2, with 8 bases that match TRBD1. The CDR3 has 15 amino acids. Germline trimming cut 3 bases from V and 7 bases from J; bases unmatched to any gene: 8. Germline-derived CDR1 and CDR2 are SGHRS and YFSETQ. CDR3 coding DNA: TGCGCCAGCAGCTCGCAGGGGGCGCAGGGCGGGGAGCTGTTTTTT. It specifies CASSSQGAQGGELFF.

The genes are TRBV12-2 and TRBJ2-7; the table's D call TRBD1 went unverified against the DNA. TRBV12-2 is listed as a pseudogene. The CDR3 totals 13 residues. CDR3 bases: TGTGCAAGTCGAAAGGGGGAACTTGACGAGCAGTACTTC. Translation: CASRKGELDEQYF.

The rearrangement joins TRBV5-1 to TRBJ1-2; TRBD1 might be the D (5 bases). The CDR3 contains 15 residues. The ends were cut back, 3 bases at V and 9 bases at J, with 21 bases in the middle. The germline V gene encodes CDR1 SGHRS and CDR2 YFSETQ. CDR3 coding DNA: TGCGCCAGCAGCTCCTCACCGACCTTAGGGGACCGCTACACCTTC. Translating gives CASSSSPTLGDRYTF.

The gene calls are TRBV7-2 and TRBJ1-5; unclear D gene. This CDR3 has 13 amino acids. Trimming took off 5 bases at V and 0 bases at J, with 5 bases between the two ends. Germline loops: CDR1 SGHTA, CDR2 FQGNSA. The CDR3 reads CASSLHSNQPQHF. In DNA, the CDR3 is TGTGCCAGCAGCCTTCATAGCAATCAGCCCCAGCATTTT.

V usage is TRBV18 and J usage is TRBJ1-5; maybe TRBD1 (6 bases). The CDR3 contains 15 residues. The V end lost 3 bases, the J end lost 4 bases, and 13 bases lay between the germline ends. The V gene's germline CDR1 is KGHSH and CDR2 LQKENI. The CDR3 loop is CASSPTGKRNQPQHF. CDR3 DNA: TGTGCCAGCTCACCCACAGGGAAGCGGAATCAGCCCCAGCATTTT.

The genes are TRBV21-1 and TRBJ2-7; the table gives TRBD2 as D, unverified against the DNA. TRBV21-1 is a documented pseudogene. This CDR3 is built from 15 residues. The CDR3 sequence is CASSNDPRDFYEQYF. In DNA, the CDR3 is TGTGCCAGCAGCAACGATCCGAGGGACTTCTACGAGCAGTACTTC.

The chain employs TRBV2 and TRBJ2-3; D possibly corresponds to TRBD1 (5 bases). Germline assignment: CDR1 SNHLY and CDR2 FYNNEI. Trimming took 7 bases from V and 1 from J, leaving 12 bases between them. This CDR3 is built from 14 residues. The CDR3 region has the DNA TGTGCCAGCACCAGGGAAGGAGGCACAGATACGCAGTATTTT. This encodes CASTREGGTDTQYF.

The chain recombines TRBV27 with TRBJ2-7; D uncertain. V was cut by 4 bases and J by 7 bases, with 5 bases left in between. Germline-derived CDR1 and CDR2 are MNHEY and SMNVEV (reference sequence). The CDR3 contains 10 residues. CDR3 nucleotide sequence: TGTGCCAGCAGTTACGGTGAGCAGTACTTC. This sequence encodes CASSYGEQYF.

CDR3 coding DNA: TGTGCCAGCAGTTCCTCACTAGCGGCTAGCACAGATACGCAGTATTTT. Amino acids: CASSSSLAASTDTQYF. This rearrangement joins TRBV27 to TRBJ2-3; 8 nucleotides agree with TRBD2. The ends lost 4 bases at V and 0 bases at J; junction bases unmatched: 6. The germline V gene encodes CDR1 MNHEY and CDR2 SMNVEV (reference sequence). CDR3 length equals 16 residues.

CDR3 bases: TGTGCCAGCAGCTTCATGGTTTCAGGCGCCGGGGAGCTGTTTTTT. It encodes CASSFMVSGAGELFF. The V gene is TRBV5-5, the J gene TRBJ2-2; D unresolved. CDR3 size: 15 residues. Per germline, CDR1 SGHKS and CDR2 YYEKEE (reference sequence). V was cut by 2 bases and J by 6 bases, with 14 bases left in between.

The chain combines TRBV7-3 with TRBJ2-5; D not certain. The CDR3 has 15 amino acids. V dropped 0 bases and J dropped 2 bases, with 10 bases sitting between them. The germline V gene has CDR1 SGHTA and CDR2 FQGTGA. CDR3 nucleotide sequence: TGTGCCAGCAGCTTAACTGGCCAGAGGCAAGAGACCCAGTACTTC. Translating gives CASSLTGQRQETQYF.

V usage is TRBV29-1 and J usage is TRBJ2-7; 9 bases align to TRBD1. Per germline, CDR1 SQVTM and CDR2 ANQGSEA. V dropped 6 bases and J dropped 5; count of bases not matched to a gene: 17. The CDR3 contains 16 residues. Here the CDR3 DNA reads TGCAGCGTAGTGGGGATACAACAGGGGGCCAGAGACGAGCAGTACTTC. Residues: CSVVGIQQGARDEQYF.

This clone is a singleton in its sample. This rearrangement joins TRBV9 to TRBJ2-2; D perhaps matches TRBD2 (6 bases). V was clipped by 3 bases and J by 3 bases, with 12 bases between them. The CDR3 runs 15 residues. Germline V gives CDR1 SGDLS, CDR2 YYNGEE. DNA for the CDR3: TGTGCCAGCAGCGCGTCCGGGACTTACACCGGGGAGCTGTTTTTT. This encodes CASSASGTYTGELFF.

In DNA form, the CDR3 reads TGCAGCGTTGGTACTCAGGTACATATGAACACTGAAGCTTTCTTT. This gives the protein CSVGTQVHMNTEAFF. This chain joins TRBV29-1 and TRBJ1-1; D gene uncertain. The V gene lost 4 bases and the J gene lost 0 bases, with 15 bases spanning the gap. Germline CDR1 is SQVTM and CDR2 is ANQGSEA. The CDR3 is 15 amino acids.

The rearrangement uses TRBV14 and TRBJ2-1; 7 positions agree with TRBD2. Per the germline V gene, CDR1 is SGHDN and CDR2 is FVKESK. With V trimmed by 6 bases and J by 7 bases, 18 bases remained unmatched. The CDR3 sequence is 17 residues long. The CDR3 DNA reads TGTGCCAGCAGTCATGTTCCGGCGGGGGTGGTCGGGAATGAGCAGTTCTTC. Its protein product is CASSHVPAGVVGNEQFF.

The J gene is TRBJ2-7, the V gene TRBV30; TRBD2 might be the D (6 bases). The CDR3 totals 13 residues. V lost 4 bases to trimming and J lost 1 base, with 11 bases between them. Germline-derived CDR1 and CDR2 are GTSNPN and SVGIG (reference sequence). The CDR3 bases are TGTGCCTGGACTCAGGGAGGTTCCTACGAGCAGTACTTC. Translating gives CAWTQGGSYEQYF.

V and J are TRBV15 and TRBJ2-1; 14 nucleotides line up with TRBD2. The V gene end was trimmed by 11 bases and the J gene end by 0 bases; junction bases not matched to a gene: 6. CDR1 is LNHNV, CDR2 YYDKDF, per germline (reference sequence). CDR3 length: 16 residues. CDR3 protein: CAATSGRGYSYNEQFF. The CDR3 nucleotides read TGTGCCGCGACTAGCGGGAGGGGATACTCCTACAATGAGCAGTTCTTC.

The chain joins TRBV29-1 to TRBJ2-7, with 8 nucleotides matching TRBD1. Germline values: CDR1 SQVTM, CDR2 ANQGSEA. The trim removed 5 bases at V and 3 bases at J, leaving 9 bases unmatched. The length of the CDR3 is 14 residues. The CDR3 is CSVMQGAQGYEQYF. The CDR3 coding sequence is TGCAGCGTTATGCAGGGGGCGCAGGGCTACGAGCAGTACTTC.

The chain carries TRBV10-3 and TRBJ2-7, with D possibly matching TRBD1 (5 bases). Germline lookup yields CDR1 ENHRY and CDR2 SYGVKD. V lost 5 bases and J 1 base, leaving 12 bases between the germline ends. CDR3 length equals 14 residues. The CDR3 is CAISWGESSYEQYF. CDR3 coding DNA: TGTGCCATCAGTTGGGGCGAGTCATCCTACGAGCAGTACTTC.

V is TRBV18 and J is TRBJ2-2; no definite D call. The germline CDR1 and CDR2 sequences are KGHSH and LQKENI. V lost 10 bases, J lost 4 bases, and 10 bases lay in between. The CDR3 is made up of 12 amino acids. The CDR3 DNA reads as TGTGCCACCCCTCAGCGCACCGGGGAGCTGTTTTTT. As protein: CATPQRTGELFF.

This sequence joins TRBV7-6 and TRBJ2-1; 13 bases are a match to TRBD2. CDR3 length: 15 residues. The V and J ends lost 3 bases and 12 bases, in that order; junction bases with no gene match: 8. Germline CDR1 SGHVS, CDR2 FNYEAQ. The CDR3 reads CASSFKTSGRRGQFF. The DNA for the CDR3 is TGTGCCAGCAGCTTCAAGACTAGCGGGAGGAGGGGGCAGTTCTTC.